These T cell receptor beta chains were read from a single sample in a study of blood T cell repertoires in COVID-19. Produced via immunoSEQ multiplex PCR; TCRdb's table is partial and in-frame only. The sample lists more than 200,000 clones, less than 90% occurring once. The sample comprised peripheral blood. The receptor source for this set is a man in his 70s with acute or convalescent COVID-19. The CDR3 runs from the conserved cysteine through the conserved F or W. D genes are given only for firm matches. Where a row states a size, it is once, few, many or the class of an expanded clone; other rows omit it.

d_gene: .; j_gene: TRBJ2-3; v_gene: TRBV7-2; abundance: once; CDR3aa: CASSLVGGRGTDTQYF; CDR3nt: TGTGCCAGCAGCTTAGTTGGGGGCAGAGGCACAGATACGCAGTATTTT
d_gene: TRBD2; j_gene: TRBJ2-2; v_gene: TRBV19; abundance: .; CDR3aa: CASTATIAGLNTGELFF; CDR3nt: TGTGCCAGTACCGCCACCATAGCGGGGCTTAACACCGGGGAGCTGTTTTTT
d_gene: .; j_gene: TRBJ2-5; v_gene: TRBV24-1; abundance: .; CDR3aa: CATSDLLATGETQYF; CDR3nt: TGTGCCACCAGTGATTTACTGGCGACGGGGGAGACCCAGTACTTC
d_gene: .; j_gene: TRBJ1-1; v_gene: TRBV11-2; abundance: .; CDR3aa: CASSLAVGSGNTEAFF; CDR3nt: TGTGCCAGCAGCTTAGCCGTGGGTTCAGGGAACACTGAAGCTTTCTTT
d_gene: TRBD1; j_gene: TRBJ2-2; v_gene: TRBV27; abundance: .; CDR3aa: CASRLNRGHTGELFF; CDR3nt: TGTGCCAGCAGGCTTAACAGGGGGCACACCGGGGAGCTGTTTTTT
d_gene: .; j_gene: TRBJ2-1; v_gene: TRBV12-3/TRBV12-4; abundance: few; CDR3aa: CASAELGGEQFF; CDR3nt: TGTGCCAGCGCTGAACTAGGGGGTGAGCAGTTCTTC
d_gene: .; j_gene: TRBJ2-3; v_gene: TRBV3-1/TRBV3-2; abundance: .; CDR3aa: CASSQDYHLTDTQYF; CDR3nt: TGTGCCAGCAGCCAGGACTACCACCTCACAGATACGCAGTATTTT
d_gene: TRBD2; j_gene: TRBJ2-3; v_gene: TRBV5-1; abundance: .; CDR3aa: CASSFGGTSGRDYTQYF; CDR3nt: TGCGCCAGCAGCTTTGGGGGGACTAGCGGGAGAGATTATACGCAGTATTTT
d_gene: .; j_gene: TRBJ1-2; v_gene: TRBV10-3; abundance: .; CDR3aa: CAIFGTGNNYGYTF; CDR3nt: TGTGCCATCTTTGGAACGGGGAATAACTATGGCTACACCTTC
d_gene: .; j_gene: TRBJ2-5; v_gene: TRBV28; abundance: .; CDR3aa: CASWGAGGYQETQYF; CDR3nt: TGTGCCAGCTGGGGGGCAGGGGGATACCAAGAGACCCAGTACTTC
d_gene: TRBD1; j_gene: TRBJ2-7; v_gene: TRBV10-3; abundance: .; CDR3aa: CAISNEGQGFSYEQYF; CDR3nt: TGTGCCATCAGTAACGAGGGACAGGGGTTCTCCTACGAGCAGTACTTC
d_gene: TRBD2; j_gene: TRBJ2-7; v_gene: TRBV7-2; abundance: once; CDR3aa: CASSQWASGGSYEQYF; CDR3nt: TGTGCCAGCAGCCAATGGGCTAGCGGGGGAAGCTACGAGCAGTACTTC
d_gene: TRBD1; j_gene: TRBJ2-7; v_gene: TRBV29-1; abundance: .; CDR3aa: CSASDRGSSYEQYF; CDR3nt: TGCAGCGCCTCGGACAGGGGGAGCTCCTACGAGCAGTACTTC
d_gene: .; j_gene: TRBJ1-3; v_gene: TRBV3-1/TRBV3-2; abundance: .; CDR3aa: CASSGSGGNTIYF; CDR3nt: TGTGCCAGCAGTGGCAGCGGTGGAAACACCATATATTTT
d_gene: .; j_gene: TRBJ2-1; v_gene: TRBV29-1; abundance: .; CDR3aa: CSVDRAAEQFF; CDR3nt: TGCAGCGTTGACAGGGCCGCTGAGCAGTTCTTC
d_gene: TRBD2; j_gene: TRBJ2-7; v_gene: TRBV3-1/TRBV3-2; abundance: .; CDR3aa: CASSQEAGAYEQYF; CDR3nt: TGTGCCAGCAGCCAAGAGGCGGGAGCCTACGAGCAGTACTTC
d_gene: .; j_gene: TRBJ2-7; v_gene: TRBV6-1; abundance: .; CDR3aa: CASSEAVAVSSYEQYF; CDR3nt: TGTGCCAGCAGTGAAGCGGTAGCGGTGAGCTCCTACGAGCAGTACTTC
d_gene: .; j_gene: TRBJ2-7; v_gene: TRBV27; abundance: few; CDR3aa: CASRKSPGEQYF; CDR3nt: TGTGCCAGCAGGAAGTCCCCCGGGGAGCAGTACTTC
d_gene: .; j_gene: TRBJ2-5; v_gene: TRBV5-4; abundance: .; CDR3aa: CASSDSRDIKETQYF; CDR3nt: TGTGCCAGCAGCGATTCCCGGGACATAAAAGAGACCCAGTACTTC
d_gene: TRBD2; j_gene: TRBJ2-5; v_gene: TRBV7-9; abundance: .; CDR3aa: CASSPPGLAGGPSETQYF; CDR3nt: TGTGCCAGCAGCCCTCCGGGGCTAGCGGGAGGGCCGAGTGAGACCCAGTACTTC
d_gene: TRBD2; j_gene: TRBJ2-5; v_gene: TRBV9; abundance: .; CDR3aa: CASGGLAAETQYF; CDR3nt: TGTGCCAGTGGGGGACTAGCGGCAGAGACCCAGTACTTC
d_gene: .; j_gene: TRBJ2-7; v_gene: TRBV5-8; abundance: .; CDR3aa: CASSLGAYTYEQYF; CDR3nt: TGTGCCAGCAGCTTGGGCGCCTATACCTACGAGCAGTACTTC
d_gene: .; j_gene: TRBJ1-3; v_gene: TRBV11-2; abundance: .; CDR3aa: CASRHSSGNTIYF; CDR3nt: TGTGCCAGCAGACACAGCTCTGGAAACACCATATATTTT
d_gene: TRBD1; j_gene: TRBJ2-7; v_gene: TRBV5-4; abundance: .; CDR3aa: CASSSDRVDEQYF; CDR3nt: TGTGCCAGCAGTTCGGACAGGGTCGACGAGCAGTACTTC
d_gene: .; j_gene: TRBJ1-4; v_gene: TRBV5-1; abundance: .; CDR3aa: CASSLDSYEKLFF; CDR3nt: TGCGCCAGCAGCCTCGACAGTTATGAAAAACTGTTTTTT
d_gene: TRBD2; j_gene: TRBJ2-3; v_gene: TRBV5-1; abundance: .; CDR3aa: CASRPGGGRTTDTQYF; CDR3nt: TGCGCCAGCAGGCCCGGTGGCGGGAGGACCACAGATACGCAGTATTTT
d_gene: .; j_gene: TRBJ1-3; v_gene: TRBV7-2; abundance: .; CDR3aa: CASSLVGGSGNTIYF; CDR3nt: TGTGCCAGCAGCTTAGTCGGGGGCTCTGGAAACACCATATATTTT
d_gene: .; j_gene: TRBJ2-7; v_gene: TRBV4-1; abundance: .; CDR3aa: CASSPLGGRPYEQYF; CDR3nt: TGCGCCAGCAGCCCCCTAGGTGGGAGGCCCTACGAGCAGTACTTC
d_gene: .; j_gene: TRBJ1-1; v_gene: TRBV12-3/TRBV12-4; abundance: once; CDR3aa: CASSLFNRAEAFF; CDR3nt: TGTGCCAGCAGCCTATTTAACAGAGCTGAAGCTTTCTTT
d_gene: .; j_gene: TRBJ1-1; v_gene: TRBV10-3; abundance: .; CDR3aa: CAISRGDDTEAFF; CDR3nt: TGTGCCATCAGTCGGGGGGATGACACTGAAGCTTTCTTT
d_gene: .; j_gene: TRBJ1-1; v_gene: TRBV30; abundance: .; CDR3aa: CAWSHRRITEAFF; CDR3nt: TGTGCCTGGTCTCATCGGAGGATCACTGAAGCTTTCTTT